This T cell receptor (beta chain) was sequenced during a study of blood T cell repertoires in COVID-19. Study-wide background: T cells, B-cell-depleted T cells, or PBMCs provided the cDNA or gDNA that served as material.

Trimming left V 5 bases short and J 0 bases short, with 12 bases between. Germline V gene lookup returns CDR1 SGHVS and CDR2 FQNEAQ. There are 15 residues in the CDR3. Repertoires were generated with immunoSEQ multiplex PCR, while TCRdb's copy carries only in-frame clones and drops some. The sample includes about 360,000 clones, around nine tenths of them seen just once. This sequence originates from a human donor in a cohort sampled during active COVID-19. The chain is built from TRBV7-8 and TRBJ2-3; D is perhaps TRBD1 (5 bases). Source material: peripheral blood. The DNA of the CDR3 is TGTGCCAGCAGCGTACAGGTTTCTAGCACAGATACGCAGTATTTT. Translated: CASSVQVSSTDTQYF.